These T cell receptor beta chains were read from a single sample in a study of blood T cell repertoires in COVID-19. Using immunoSEQ multiplex PCR, the repertoire was profiled, and TCRdb retains in-frame clones only, with some absent. The table shows approximately 140,000 clones, with about 83% occurring only once. The sequencing sample was made of peripheral blood. The receptors come from a woman aged 40 to 50 with acute or convalescent COVID-19. CDR3s include the opening cysteine and the closing phenylalanine or tryptophan. Each record gives: D gene, clone size, V gene, J gene, CDR3 DNA, CDR3 protein. D genes are given only for firm matches. Some rows mark clone size as missing; the rest say once, few, many or name a class of expanded clone.

d_gene: TRBD1; abundance: .; v_gene: TRBV28; j_gene: TRBJ1-2; CDR3nt: TGTGCCAGCAGTCCTCCTCAGGGGGCCCTCCGTGGCTACACCTTC; CDR3aa: CASSPPQGALRGYTF
d_gene: .; abundance: once; v_gene: TRBV28; j_gene: TRBJ1-5; CDR3nt: TGTGCCAGCAGACCTCCTAAGAATCAGCCCCAGCATTTT; CDR3aa: CASRPPKNQPQHF
d_gene: TRBD1; abundance: .; v_gene: TRBV27; j_gene: TRBJ1-6; CDR3nt: TGTGCCAGCAGTTTTTACGGGCAGGGGGCAAATTCACCCCTCCACTTT; CDR3aa: CASSFYGQGANSPLHF
d_gene: TRBD1; abundance: .; v_gene: TRBV27; j_gene: TRBJ1-1; CDR3nt: TGTGCCAGCACCCGGACAGGGGTGAACACTGAAGCTTTCTTT; CDR3aa: CASTRTGVNTEAFF
d_gene: TRBD2; abundance: .; v_gene: TRBV19; j_gene: TRBJ2-1; CDR3nt: TGTGCCAGTAGTGCTAGCGGGAGCTGGGATGAGCAGTTCTTC; CDR3aa: CASSASGSWDEQFF
d_gene: TRBD1; abundance: .; v_gene: TRBV28; j_gene: TRBJ1-5; CDR3nt: TGTGCCAGCAGAGCACAGGGGGCTTGGTTCAATCAGCCCCAGCATTTT; CDR3aa: CASRAQGAWFNQPQHF
d_gene: .; abundance: .; v_gene: TRBV19; j_gene: TRBJ1-1; CDR3nt: TGTGCCAGTTCAAAGGCGGGAGGAGTGAGGAGCGGGAACACTGAAGCTTTCTTT; CDR3aa: CASSKAGGVRSGNTEAFF
d_gene: .; abundance: .; v_gene: TRBV10-3; j_gene: TRBJ2-3; CDR3nt: TGTGCCATCAGTGCTGGTGCGGGGTCTAGCACAGATACGCAGTATTTT; CDR3aa: CAISAGAGSSTDTQYF
d_gene: .; abundance: .; v_gene: TRBV11-2; j_gene: TRBJ2-3; CDR3nt: TGTGCCAGCAGGCGAGGCCCCAGCGTGAGCACAGATACGCAGTATTTT; CDR3aa: CASRRGPSVSTDTQYF
d_gene: .; abundance: .; v_gene: TRBV28; j_gene: TRBJ2-7; CDR3nt: TGTGCCAGCAGTCCATTGGGGGACATCACTATTATCTACGAGCAGTACTTC; CDR3aa: CASSPLGDITIIYEQYF
d_gene: .; abundance: .; v_gene: TRBV9; j_gene: TRBJ1-6; CDR3nt: TGTGCCAGCAGCGTAGGCAGGGGCTCCTATAATTCACCCCTCCACTTT; CDR3aa: CASSVGRGSYNSPLHF
d_gene: .; abundance: .; v_gene: TRBV2; j_gene: TRBJ2-2; CDR3nt: TGTGCCAGCAGTGTGTCGGCAGGCTACACCGGGGAGCTGTTTTTT; CDR3aa: CASSVSAGYTGELFF
d_gene: .; abundance: .; v_gene: TRBV18; j_gene: TRBJ2-7; CDR3nt: TGTGCCAGCTCACCACCACAGGGGGGGCCCTACGAGCAGTACTTC; CDR3aa: CASSPPQGGPYEQYF
d_gene: .; abundance: .; v_gene: TRBV30; j_gene: TRBJ2-7; CDR3nt: TGTGCCTGGAGTGTAGGTCAGGTTATCTACGAGCAGTACTTC; CDR3aa: CAWSVGQVIYEQYF
d_gene: .; abundance: .; v_gene: TRBV6-2/TRBV6-3; j_gene: TRBJ2-2; CDR3nt: TGTGCCAGCAGTGACCGGGACACCAACACCGGGGAGCTGTTTTTT; CDR3aa: CASSDRDTNTGELFF
d_gene: .; abundance: .; v_gene: TRBV18; j_gene: TRBJ2-1; CDR3nt: TGTGCCAGCTCACCAGGGACTGGCCCGGGGTTCTTC; CDR3aa: CASSPGTGPGFF
d_gene: .; abundance: .; v_gene: TRBV9; j_gene: TRBJ1-2; CDR3nt: TGTGCCAGCAGCGTAGGGCAGGCCTATGGCTACACCTTC; CDR3aa: CASSVGQAYGYTF
d_gene: TRBD1; abundance: .; v_gene: TRBV7-9; j_gene: TRBJ2-7; CDR3nt: TGTGCCAGCATCAACCCTCTGGGGCAGGGGGTTCCCTACGAGCAGTACTTC; CDR3aa: CASINPLGQGVPYEQYF
d_gene: .; abundance: once; v_gene: TRBV12-3/TRBV12-4; j_gene: TRBJ1-2; CDR3nt: TGTGCCAGCACTTTGGGGGTGGCGGGAGGCTACACCTTC; CDR3aa: CASTLGVAGGYTF
d_gene: TRBD1; abundance: .; v_gene: TRBV28; j_gene: TRBJ1-1; CDR3nt: TGTGCCAGCAGGCAGGGGGGTCACACTGAAGCTTTCTTT; CDR3aa: CASRQGGHTEAFF
d_gene: TRBD2; abundance: .; v_gene: TRBV6-1; j_gene: TRBJ2-1; CDR3nt: TGTGCCAGCAGTGCCAACCCGGGACTAGCGGCGTACAATGAGCAGTTCTTC; CDR3aa: CASSANPGLAAYNEQFF
d_gene: .; abundance: .; v_gene: TRBV20-1; j_gene: TRBJ2-1; CDR3nt: TGCAGTGCTAGTATCGTCCGTGGCCAGGTCAATGAGCAGTTCTTC; CDR3aa: CSASIVRGQVNEQFF
d_gene: TRBD1; abundance: .; v_gene: TRBV2; j_gene: TRBJ1-6; CDR3nt: TGTGCCAGCAGTGTCAGGGGGACCACCTATAATTCACCCCTCCACTTT; CDR3aa: CASSVRGTTYNSPLHF
d_gene: TRBD1; abundance: .; v_gene: TRBV7-3; j_gene: TRBJ1-1; CDR3nt: TGTGCCAGCAGCTTACAGGGGGCGCCTATGAACACTGAAGCTTTCTTT; CDR3aa: CASSLQGAPMNTEAFF
d_gene: .; abundance: .; v_gene: TRBV2; j_gene: TRBJ2-4; CDR3nt: TGTGCCAGCAGTGACCCCCTGGCGGGGCTAGCCAAAAACATTCAGTACTTC; CDR3aa: CASSDPLAGLAKNIQYF
d_gene: TRBD1; abundance: .; v_gene: TRBV24-1; j_gene: TRBJ2-7; CDR3nt: TGTGCCACCAGTGAACCTCGACAGGGATCATTCTACGAGCAGTACTTC; CDR3aa: CATSEPRQGSFYEQYF
d_gene: TRBD1; abundance: .; v_gene: TRBV18; j_gene: TRBJ1-6; CDR3nt: TGTGCCAGCTCACCAGGACAGGGGTCACCCCTCCACTTT; CDR3aa: CASSPGQGSPLHF
d_gene: .; abundance: once; v_gene: TRBV6-5; j_gene: TRBJ1-3; CDR3nt: TGTGCCAGCAGTTACGCGGAATCTGGAAACACCATATATTTT; CDR3aa: CASSYAESGNTIYF
d_gene: TRBD1; abundance: .; v_gene: TRBV28; j_gene: TRBJ1-1; CDR3nt: TGTGCCAGCAGTTTACGGACAGGGAGGGGGTTTAGTACTGAAGCTTTCTTT; CDR3aa: CASSLRTGRGFSTEAFF
d_gene: .; abundance: .; v_gene: TRBV27; j_gene: TRBJ1-3; CDR3nt: TGTGCCAGCACCCAAGCCAAGGGGGGGCCGGAGACGGGTGCCTTATCAGGTAACACCATATATTTT; CDR3aa: CASTQAKGGPETGALSGNTIYF
d_gene: .; abundance: .; v_gene: TRBV27; j_gene: TRBJ1-5; CDR3nt: TGTGCCAGCAGTTTAGGCAGGGAGGTCAATCAGCCCCAGCATTTT; CDR3aa: CASSLGREVNQPQHF